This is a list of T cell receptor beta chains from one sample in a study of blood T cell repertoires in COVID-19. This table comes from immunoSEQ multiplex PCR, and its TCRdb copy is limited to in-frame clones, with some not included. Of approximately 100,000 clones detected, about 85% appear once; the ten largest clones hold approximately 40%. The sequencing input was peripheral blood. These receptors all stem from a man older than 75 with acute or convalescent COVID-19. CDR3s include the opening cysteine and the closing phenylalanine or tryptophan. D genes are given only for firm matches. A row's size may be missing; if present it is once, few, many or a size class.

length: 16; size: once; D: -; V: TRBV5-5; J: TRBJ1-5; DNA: TGTGCCAGCAGCTTGGAGGGGGTATTAGGCAATCAGCCCCAGCATTTT; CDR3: CASSLEGVLGNQPQHF
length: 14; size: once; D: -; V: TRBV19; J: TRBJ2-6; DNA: TGTGCCACTAAGGGGCATTCTGGGGCCAACGTCCTGACTTTC; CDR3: CATKGHSGANVLTF
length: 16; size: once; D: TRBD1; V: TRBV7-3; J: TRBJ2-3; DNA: TGTGCCAGCAGCTTGGGACAGGGAATTTTACGAGATACGCAGTATTTT; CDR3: CASSLGQGILRDTQYF
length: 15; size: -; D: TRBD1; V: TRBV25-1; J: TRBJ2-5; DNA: TGTGCCAGCAGTTCCCCCGGGACAGGGTCAGAGACCCAGTACTTC; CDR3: CASSSPGTGSETQYF
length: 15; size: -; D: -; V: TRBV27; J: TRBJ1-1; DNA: TGTGCCAGCAGTTTGTCCCCCCAGGTTAACACTGAAGCTTTCTTT; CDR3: CASSLSPQVNTEAFF
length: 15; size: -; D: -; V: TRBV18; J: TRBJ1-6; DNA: TGTGCCAGCTCACCTCGGGGGACGGATAATTCACCCCTCCACTTT; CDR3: CASSPRGTDNSPLHF
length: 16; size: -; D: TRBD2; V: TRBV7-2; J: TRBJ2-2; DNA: TGTGCCAGCAGCAATCTCGGACTAGCAAGTGCCGGGGAGCTGTTTTTT; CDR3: CASSNLGLASAGELFF
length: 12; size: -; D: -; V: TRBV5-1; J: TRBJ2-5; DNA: TGCGCCAGCAGCTTCCAGCAAGAGACCCAGTACTTC; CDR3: CASSFQQETQYF
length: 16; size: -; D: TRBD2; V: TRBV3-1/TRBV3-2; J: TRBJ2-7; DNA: TGTGCCAGCAGCCAAGCCAGACTAGCGGGAGTAGACGAGCAGTACTTC; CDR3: CASSQARLAGVDEQYF
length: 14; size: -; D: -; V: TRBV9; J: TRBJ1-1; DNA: TGTGCCAGCAGCTCGGACTGGGGTGGGACTGAAGCTTTCTTT; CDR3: CASSSDWGGTEAFF
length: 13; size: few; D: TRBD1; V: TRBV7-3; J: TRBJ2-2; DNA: TGTGCCAGCAGCCGACAGGGTAGCGGGGAGCTGTTTTTT; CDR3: CASSRQGSGELFF
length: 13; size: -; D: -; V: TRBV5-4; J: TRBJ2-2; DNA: TGTGCCAGCAGCTTGGAGGGACACGGGGAGCTGTTTTTT; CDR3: CASSLEGHGELFF
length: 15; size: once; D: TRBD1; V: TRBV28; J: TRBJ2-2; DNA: TGTGCCAGCAGTCCTACAGGGGGCTTGTCCGGGGAGCTGTTTTTT; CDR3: CASSPTGGLSGELFF
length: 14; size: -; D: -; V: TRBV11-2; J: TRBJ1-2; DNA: TGTGCCAGCAGCTTAGGACAGGCGAACTATGGCTACACCTTC; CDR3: CASSLGQANYGYTF
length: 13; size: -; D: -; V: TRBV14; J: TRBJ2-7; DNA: TGTGCCAGCAGCCAAGATCCGGGATACGAGCAGTACTTC; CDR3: CASSQDPGYEQYF
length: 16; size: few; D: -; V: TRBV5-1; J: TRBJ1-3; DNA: TGCGCCAGCAGCTTGGTTGGAGGGAACTCTGGAAACACCATATATTTT; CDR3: CASSLVGGNSGNTIYF
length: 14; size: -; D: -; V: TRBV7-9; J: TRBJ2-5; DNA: TGTGCCAGCAGCTTGTTTCAACAGGGAGAGACCCAGTACTTC; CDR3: CASSLFQQGETQYF
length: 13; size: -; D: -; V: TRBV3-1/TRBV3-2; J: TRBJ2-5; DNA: TGTGCCAGCAGCCAAGAGCGGAGAGAGACCCAGTACTTC; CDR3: CASSQERRETQYF
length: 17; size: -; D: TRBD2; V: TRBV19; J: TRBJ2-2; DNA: TGTGCCAGTAGTATAGTAGGGGCGGGAGGAGGCGCCGGGGAGCTGTTTTTT; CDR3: CASSIVGAGGGAGELFF
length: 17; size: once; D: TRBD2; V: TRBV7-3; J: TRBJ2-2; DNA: TGTGCCAGCAGCTTAGCTGGACTAGCGGGAAACACCGGGGAGCTGTTTTTT; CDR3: CASSLAGLAGNTGELFF
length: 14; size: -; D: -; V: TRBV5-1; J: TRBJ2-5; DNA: TGCGCCAGCAGCAATCTTTTGGGGCCGGAGACCCAGTACTTC; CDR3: CASSNLLGPETQYF
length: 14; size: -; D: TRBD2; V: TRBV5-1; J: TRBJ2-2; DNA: TGCGCCAGCAGCTTGGGGACTAGCCACGGGGAGCTGTTTTTT; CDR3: CASSLGTSHGELFF
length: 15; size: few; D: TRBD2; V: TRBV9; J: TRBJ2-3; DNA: TGTGCCAGCAGCAAGGGCGGGAGGGCCGCAGATACGCAGTATTTT; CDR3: CASSKGGRAADTQYF
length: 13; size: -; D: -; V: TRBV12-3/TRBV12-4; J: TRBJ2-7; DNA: TGTGCCAGCAGTTTAAAAACTGACAGCGAGCAGTACTTC; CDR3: CASSLKTDSEQYF
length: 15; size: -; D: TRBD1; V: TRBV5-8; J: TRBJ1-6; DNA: TGTGCCAGCAGCCTAACCCCAGGGGGCGACTCACCCCTCCACTTT; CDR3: CASSLTPGGDSPLHF
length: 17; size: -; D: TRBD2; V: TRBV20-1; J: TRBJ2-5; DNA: TGCAGTGCTAGTAGCCCCTCTAGCGGGGCCTCCCAAGAGACCCAGTACTTC; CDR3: CSASSPSSGASQETQYF
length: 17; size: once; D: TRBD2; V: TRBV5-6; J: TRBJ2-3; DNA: TGTGCCAGCAGCTTGATCGGGAGGGCCGGGGGCACAGATACGCAGTATTTT; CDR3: CASSLIGRAGGTDTQYF
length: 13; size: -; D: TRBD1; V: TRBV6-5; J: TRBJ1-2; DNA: TGTGCCAGCACCGGGACAGGGGGCTATGGCTACACCTTC; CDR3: CASTGTGGYGYTF
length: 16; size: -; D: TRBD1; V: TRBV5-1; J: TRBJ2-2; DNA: TGCGCCAGCAGCATTTCCGGGACAGGGGACACCGGGGAGCTGTTTTTT; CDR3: CASSISGTGDTGELFF
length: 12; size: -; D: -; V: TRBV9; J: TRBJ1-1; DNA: TGTGCCAGCAGCGTAGGGCCCACTGAAGCTTTCTTT; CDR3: CASSVGPTEAFF
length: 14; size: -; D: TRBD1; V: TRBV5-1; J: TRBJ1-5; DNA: TGCGCCAGCAGCCCCCGACAGGGTTGGGAGCCCCAGCATTTT; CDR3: CASSPRQGWEPQHF
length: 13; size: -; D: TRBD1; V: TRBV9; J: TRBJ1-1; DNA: TGTGCCAGCAGCAGGACAGGGGTCGCTGAAGCTTTCTTT; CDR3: CASSRTGVAEAFF
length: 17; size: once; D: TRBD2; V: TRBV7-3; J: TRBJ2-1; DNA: TGTGCCAGCAGCTTAACCGCCGGGACTAGCGGACCCAATGAGCAGTTCTTC; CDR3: CASSLTAGTSGPNEQFF
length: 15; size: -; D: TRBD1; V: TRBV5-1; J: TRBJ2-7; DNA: TGCGCCAGCAGCTTGGTAGGGGACAGGGGTAACGAGCAGTACTTC; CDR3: CASSLVGDRGNEQYF
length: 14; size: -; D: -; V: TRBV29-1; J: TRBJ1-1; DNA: TGCAGCGTCCGCTTCGGACAGCCGAACACTGAAGCTTTCTTT; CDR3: CSVRFGQPNTEAFF
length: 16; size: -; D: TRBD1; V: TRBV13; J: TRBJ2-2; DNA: TGTGCCAGCAGCCCGTGGGGACAGAGAGGCGCCGGGGAGCTGTTTTTT; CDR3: CASSPWGQRGAGELFF
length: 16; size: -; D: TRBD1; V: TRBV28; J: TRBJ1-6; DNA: TGTGCCAGCAGTTTAGCTTGGACAGGGGAGGATTCACCCCTCCACTTT; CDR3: CASSLAWTGEDSPLHF
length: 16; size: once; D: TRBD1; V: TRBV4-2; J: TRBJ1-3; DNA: TGTGCCAGCAGCCAAGGCGGGACAGGGGGCGGAAACACCATATATTTT; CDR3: CASSQGGTGGGNTIYF
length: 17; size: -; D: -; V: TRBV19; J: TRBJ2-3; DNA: TGTGCCAGTAGTATCCGGAGAGGGGGTGATGGCACAGATACGCAGTATTTT; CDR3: CASSIRRGGDGTDTQYF
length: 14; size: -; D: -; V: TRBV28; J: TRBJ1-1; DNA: TGTGCCAGCAGTTTAGTCGGTTTGAACACTGAAGCTTTCTTT; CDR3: CASSLVGLNTEAFF
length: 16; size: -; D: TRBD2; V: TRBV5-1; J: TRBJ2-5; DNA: TGCGCCAGCAGCTTGGGGGGACTAGCGGGATCAGAGACCCAGTACTTC; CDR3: CASSLGGLAGSETQYF
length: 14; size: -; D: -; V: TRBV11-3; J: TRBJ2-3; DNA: TGTGCCAGCAGCGTCAACTCCATAACAGATACGCAGTATTTT; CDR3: CASSVNSITDTQYF
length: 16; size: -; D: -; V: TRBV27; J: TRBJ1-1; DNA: TGTGCCAGCAGGTCCACGTCGGGGGGTCGTGGGACTGAAGCTTTCTTT; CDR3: CASRSTSGGRGTEAFF
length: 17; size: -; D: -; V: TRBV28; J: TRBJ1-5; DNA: TGTGCCAGCAGTTTAGGAGTCGGGACACTTAGCAATCAGCCCCAGCATTTT; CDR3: CASSLGVGTLSNQPQHF
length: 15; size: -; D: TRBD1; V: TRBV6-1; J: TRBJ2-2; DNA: TGTGCCAGCAGTGAAGAGGACAGGGGCACCGGGGAGCTGTTTTTT; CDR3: CASSEEDRGTGELFF
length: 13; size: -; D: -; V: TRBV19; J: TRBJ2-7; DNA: TGTGCCAGTAGTATAGGGGCCGGGAGCGAGCAGTACTTC; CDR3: CASSIGAGSEQYF
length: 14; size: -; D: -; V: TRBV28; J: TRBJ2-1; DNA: TGTGCCAGCAGCCTCCGGGGGGCACACAATGAGCAGTTCTTC; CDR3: CASSLRGAHNEQFF
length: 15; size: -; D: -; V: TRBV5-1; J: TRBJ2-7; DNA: TGCGCCAGCAGCTTGGTGGCAGGGTTTAGATACGAGCAGTACTTC; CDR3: CASSLVAGFRYEQYF
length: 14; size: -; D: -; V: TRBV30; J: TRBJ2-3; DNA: TGTGCCTGGAGTCTAGGACAACGCACAGATACGCAGTATTTT; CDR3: CAWSLGQRTDTQYF
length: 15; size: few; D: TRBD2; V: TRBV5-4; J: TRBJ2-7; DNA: TGTGCCAGCAGCTTGGATCCTAGCGGGGACTACGAGCAGTACTTC; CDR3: CASSLDPSGDYEQYF
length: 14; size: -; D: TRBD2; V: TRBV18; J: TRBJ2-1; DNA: TGTGCCAGCCCATTAGCGGGAGGGCCGGAGGAGCAGTTCTTC; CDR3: CASPLAGGPEEQFF